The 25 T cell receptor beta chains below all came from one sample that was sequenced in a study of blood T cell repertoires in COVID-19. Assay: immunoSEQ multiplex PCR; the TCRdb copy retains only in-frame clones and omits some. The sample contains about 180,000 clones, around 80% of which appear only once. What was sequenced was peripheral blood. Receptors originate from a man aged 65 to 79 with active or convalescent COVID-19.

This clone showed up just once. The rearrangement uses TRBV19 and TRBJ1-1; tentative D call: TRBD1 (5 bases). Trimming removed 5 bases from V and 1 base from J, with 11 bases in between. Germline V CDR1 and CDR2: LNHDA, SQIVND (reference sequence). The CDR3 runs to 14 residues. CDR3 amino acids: CASSVEGRNTEAFF. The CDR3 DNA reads TGTGCCAGTAGTGTGGAGGGGAGGAACACTGAAGCTTTCTTT.

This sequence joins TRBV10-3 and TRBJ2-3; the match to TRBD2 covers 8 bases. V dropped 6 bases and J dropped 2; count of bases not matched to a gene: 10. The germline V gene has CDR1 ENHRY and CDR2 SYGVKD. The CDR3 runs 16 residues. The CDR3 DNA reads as TGTGCCATCAGACCCGGGCTAGCGGGCGACACAGATACGCAGTATTTT. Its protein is CAIRPGLAGDTDTQYF.

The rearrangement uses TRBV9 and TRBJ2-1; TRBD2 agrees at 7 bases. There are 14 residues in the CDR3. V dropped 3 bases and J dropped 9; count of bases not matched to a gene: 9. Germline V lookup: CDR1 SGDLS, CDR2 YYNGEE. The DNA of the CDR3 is TGTGCCAGCAGCGAAGGTACTAGCGCGAGTGAGCAGTTCTTC. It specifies CASSEGTSASEQFF.

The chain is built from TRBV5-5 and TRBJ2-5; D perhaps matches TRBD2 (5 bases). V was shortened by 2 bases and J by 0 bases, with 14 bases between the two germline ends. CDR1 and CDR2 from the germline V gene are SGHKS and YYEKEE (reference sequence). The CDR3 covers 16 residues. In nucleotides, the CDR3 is TGTGCCAGCAGCTTAGTCCCGGGAACCCACCAAGAGACCCAGTACTTC. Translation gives CASSLVPGTHQETQYF.

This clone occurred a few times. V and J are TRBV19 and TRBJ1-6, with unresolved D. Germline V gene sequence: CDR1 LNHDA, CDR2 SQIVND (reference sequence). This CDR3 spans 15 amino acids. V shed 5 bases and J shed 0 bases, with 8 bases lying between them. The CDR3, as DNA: TGTGCCAGTAGTCCGATGAGCTCCTATAATTCACCCCTCCACTTT. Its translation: CASSPMSSYNSPLHF.

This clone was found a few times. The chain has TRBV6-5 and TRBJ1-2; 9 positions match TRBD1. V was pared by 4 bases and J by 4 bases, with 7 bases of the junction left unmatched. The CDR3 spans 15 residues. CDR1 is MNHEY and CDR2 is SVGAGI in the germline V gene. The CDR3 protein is CASSSAPGQGYGYTF. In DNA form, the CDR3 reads TGTGCCAGCAGTTCCGCACCGGGACAGGGCTATGGCTACACCTTC.

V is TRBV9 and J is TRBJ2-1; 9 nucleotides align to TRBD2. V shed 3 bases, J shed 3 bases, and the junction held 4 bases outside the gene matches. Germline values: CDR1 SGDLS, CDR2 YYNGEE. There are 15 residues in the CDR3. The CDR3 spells CASSGTRGGYNEQFF. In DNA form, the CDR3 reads TGTGCCAGCAGCGGCACGCGGGGGGGCTACAATGAGCAGTTCTTC.

The DNA for the CDR3 is TGTGCCAGCAGCCACTATGGACAGGGCCCCTTCGCTGGGGCCAACGTCCTGACTTTC. It codes for CASSHYGQGPFAGANVLTF. This chain uses TRBV3-1 (or the pseudogene TRBV3-2) with TRBJ2-6; 8 nucleotides match TRBD1. Germline CDR1 reads LGHDT; CDR2 reads YNNKEL (reference sequence). The CDR3 spans 19 residues. J gave up 2 bases and V 3 bases, and 12 bases lay outside the gene matches.

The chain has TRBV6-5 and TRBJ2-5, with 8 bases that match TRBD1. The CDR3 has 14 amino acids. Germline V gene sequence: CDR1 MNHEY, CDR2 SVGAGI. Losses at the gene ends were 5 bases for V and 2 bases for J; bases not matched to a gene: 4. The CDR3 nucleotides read TGTGCCAGCAGTACAGGACAGGGTCAAGAGACCCAGTACTTC. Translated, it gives CASSTGQGQETQYF.

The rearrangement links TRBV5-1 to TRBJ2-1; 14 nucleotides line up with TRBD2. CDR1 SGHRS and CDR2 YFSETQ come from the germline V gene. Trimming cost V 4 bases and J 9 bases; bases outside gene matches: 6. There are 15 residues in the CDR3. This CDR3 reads CASSPTSGRVSEQFF. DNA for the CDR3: TGCGCCAGCAGCCCGACTAGCGGGAGGGTAAGTGAGCAGTTCTTC.

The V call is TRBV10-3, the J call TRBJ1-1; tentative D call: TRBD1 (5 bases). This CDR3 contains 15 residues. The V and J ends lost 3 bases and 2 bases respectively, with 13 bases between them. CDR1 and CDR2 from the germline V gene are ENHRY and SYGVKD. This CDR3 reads CAISDSTGSNTEAFF. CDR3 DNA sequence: TGTGCCATCAGTGATTCCACAGGTTCTAACACTGAAGCTTTCTTT.

Written as DNA, the CDR3 is TGTGCCAGTAGTATCTCACAGGGGAACTATGGCTACACCTTC. It specifies CASSISQGNYGYTF. The chain is built from TRBV19 and TRBJ1-2; 7 bases match TRBD1. The trim removed 3 bases at V and 2 bases at J, leaving 3 bases unmatched. The germline V gene has CDR1 LNHDA and CDR2 SQIVND (reference sequence). CDR3 length: 14 amino acids.

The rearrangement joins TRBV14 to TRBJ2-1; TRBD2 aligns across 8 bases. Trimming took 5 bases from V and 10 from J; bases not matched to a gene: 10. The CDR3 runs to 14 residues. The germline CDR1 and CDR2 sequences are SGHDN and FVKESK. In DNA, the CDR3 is TGTGCCAGCAGCGCGGCGGGAGGAATGTGGGAGCAGTTCTTC. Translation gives CASSAAGGMWEQFF.

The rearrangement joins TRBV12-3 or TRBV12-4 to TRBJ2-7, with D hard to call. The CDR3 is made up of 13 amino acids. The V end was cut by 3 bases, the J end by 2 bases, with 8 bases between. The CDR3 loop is CASSLIQTYEQYF. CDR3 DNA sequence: TGTGCCAGCAGTTTGATACAGACCTACGAGCAGTACTTC.

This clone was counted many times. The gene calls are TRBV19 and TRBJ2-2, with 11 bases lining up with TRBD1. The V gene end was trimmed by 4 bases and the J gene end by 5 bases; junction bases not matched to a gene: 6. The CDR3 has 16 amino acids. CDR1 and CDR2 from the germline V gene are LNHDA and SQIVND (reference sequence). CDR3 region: CASSNGQGAYTGELFF. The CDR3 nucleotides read TGTGCCAGTAGTAACGGACAGGGGGCATATACCGGGGAGCTGTTTTTT.

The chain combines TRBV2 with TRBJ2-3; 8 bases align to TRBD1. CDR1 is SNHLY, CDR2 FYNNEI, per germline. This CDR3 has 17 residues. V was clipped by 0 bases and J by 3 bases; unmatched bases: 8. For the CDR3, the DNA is TGTGCCAGCAGTGAAGCACGCCAGGGGGCTGGGACAGATACGCAGTATTTT. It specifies CASSEARQGAGTDTQYF.

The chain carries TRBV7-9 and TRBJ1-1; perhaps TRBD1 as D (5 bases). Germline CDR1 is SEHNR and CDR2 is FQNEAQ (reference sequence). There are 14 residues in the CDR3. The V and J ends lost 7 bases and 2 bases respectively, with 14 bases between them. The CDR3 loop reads CASNNNQGNTEAFF. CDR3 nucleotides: TGTGCCAGCAACAACAACCAGGGAAACACTGAAGCTTTCTTT.

The CDR3 nucleotides read TGTGCCTGGAGTCCCCGGACAGGGGGTGAGCAGTACTTC. Translating gives CAWSPRTGGEQYF. The gene calls are TRBV30 and TRBJ2-7; 10 bases line up with TRBD1. The CDR3 sequence is 13 residues long. After removal of 2 bases from V and 7 bases from J, the junction contained 5 bases not matched to a gene. CDR1 and CDR2 (germline): GTSNPN, SVGIG (reference sequence). Filled out from reference TRBV30 and TRBJ2-7, the complete variable domain reads SQTIHQWPATLVQPVGSPLSLECTVEGTSNPNLYWYRQAAGRGLQLLFYSVGIGQISSEVPQNLSASRPQDRQFILSSKKLLLSDSGFYLCAWSPRTGGEQYFGPGTRLTVT.

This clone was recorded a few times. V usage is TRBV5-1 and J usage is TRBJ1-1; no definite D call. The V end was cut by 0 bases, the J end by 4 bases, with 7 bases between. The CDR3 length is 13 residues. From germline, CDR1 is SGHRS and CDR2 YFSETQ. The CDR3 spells CASSLASATEAFF. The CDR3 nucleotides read TGCGCCAGCAGCTTGGCCAGTGCCACTGAAGCTTTCTTT.

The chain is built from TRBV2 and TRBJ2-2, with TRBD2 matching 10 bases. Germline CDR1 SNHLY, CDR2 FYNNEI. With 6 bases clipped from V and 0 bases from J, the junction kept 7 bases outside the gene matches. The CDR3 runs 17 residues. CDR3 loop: CASRPRLAGTNTGELFF. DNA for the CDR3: TGTGCCAGCAGGCCCAGACTAGCGGGTACGAACACCGGGGAGCTGTTTTTT.

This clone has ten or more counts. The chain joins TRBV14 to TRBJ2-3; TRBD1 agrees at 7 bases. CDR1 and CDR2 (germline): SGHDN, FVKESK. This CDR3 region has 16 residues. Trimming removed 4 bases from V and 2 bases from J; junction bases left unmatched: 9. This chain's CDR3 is CASSPRTGGFTDTQYF. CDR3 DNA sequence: TGTGCCAGCAGCCCACGGACAGGCGGATTCACAGATACGCAGTATTTT.

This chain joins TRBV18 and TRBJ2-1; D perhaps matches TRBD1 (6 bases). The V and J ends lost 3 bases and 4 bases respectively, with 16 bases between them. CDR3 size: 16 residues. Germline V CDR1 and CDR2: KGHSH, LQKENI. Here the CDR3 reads CASSPWVGQLYNEQFF. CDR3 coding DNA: TGTGCCAGCTCACCCTGGGTAGGACAGCTTTACAATGAGCAGTTCTTC.

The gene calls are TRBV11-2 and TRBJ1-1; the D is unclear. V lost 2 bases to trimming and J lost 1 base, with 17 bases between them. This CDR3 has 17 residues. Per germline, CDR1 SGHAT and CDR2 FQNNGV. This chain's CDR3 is CASSLIGQARSNTEAFF. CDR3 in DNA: TGTGCCAGCAGCTTAATCGGTCAGGCGCGCTCGAACACTGAAGCTTTCTTT.

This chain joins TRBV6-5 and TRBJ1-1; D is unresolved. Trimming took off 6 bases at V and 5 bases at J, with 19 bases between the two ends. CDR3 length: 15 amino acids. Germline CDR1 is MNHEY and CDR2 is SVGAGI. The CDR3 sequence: CASSHRRGRVTEAFF. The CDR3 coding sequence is TGTGCCAGCAGCCACCGACGAGGGAGGGTGACTGAAGCTTTCTTT.

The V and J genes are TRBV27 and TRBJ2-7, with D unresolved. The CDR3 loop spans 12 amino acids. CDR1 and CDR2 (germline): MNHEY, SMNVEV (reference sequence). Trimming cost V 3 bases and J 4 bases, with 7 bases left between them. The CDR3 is CASSFLVYEQYF. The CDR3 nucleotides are TGTGCCAGCAGTTTCCTCGTTTACGAGCAGTACTTC.